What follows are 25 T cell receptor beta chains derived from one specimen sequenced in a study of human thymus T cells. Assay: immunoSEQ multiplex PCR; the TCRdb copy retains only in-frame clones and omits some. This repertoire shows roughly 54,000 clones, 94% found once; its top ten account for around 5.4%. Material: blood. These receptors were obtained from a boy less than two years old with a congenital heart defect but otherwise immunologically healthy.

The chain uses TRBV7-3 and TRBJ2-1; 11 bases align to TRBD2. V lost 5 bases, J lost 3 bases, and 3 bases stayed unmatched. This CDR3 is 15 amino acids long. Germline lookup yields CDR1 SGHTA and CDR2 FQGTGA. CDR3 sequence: CASSLGLADYNEQFF. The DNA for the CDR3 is TGTGCCAGCAGCCTGGGACTAGCGGACTACAATGAGCAGTTCTTC.

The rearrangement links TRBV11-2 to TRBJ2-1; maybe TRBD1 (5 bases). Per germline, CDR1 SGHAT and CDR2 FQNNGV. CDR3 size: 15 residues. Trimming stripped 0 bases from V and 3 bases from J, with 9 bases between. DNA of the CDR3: TGTGCCAGCAGCTTAGATCCAGGACACTACAATGAGCAGTTCTTC. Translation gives CASSLDPGHYNEQFF.

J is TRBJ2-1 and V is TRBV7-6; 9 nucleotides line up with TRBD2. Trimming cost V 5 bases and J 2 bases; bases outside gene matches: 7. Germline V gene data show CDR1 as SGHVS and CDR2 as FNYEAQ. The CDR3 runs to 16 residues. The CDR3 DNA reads TGTGCCAGCAGCGTCGGGGCGGGGGGGACCTACAATGAGCAGTTCTTC. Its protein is CASSVGAGGTYNEQFF.

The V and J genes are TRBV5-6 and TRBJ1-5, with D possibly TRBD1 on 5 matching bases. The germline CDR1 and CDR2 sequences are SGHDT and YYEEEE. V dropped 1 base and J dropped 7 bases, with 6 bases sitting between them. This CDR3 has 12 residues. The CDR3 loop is CASSLPGQPQHF. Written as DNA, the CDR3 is TGTGCCAGCAGCTTGCCAGGGCAGCCCCAGCATTTT.

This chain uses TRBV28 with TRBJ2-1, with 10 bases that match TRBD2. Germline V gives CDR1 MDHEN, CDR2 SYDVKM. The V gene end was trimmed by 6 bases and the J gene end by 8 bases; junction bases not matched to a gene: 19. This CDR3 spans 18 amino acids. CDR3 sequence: CASRQPRLAGDPWDEQFF. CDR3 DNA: TGTGCCAGCAGACAGCCTCGACTAGCGGGTGACCCCTGGGATGAGCAGTTCTTC. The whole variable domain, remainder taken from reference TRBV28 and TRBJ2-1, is DVKVTQSSRYLVKRTGEKVFLECVQDMDHENMFWYRQDPGLGLRLIYFSYDVKMKEKGDIPEGYSVSREKKERFSLILESASTNQTSMYLCASRQPRLAGDPWDEQFFGPGTRLTVL.

The CDR3 bases are TGTGCCAGTAGACGAACTTCGGGACAGCACCCTTTCTCCTTTTCGGGGGCTTTCTTT. It codes for CASRRTSGQHPFSFSGAFF. This chain links TRBV19 with TRBJ1-1; 7 nucleotides agree with TRBD1. The CDR3 is made up of 19 amino acids. From germline, CDR1 is LNHDA and CDR2 SQIVND (reference sequence). The junction had 30 bases not matched to a gene; V was cut back by 6 bases and J by 11 bases. The whole variable domain, filled in from reference TRBV19 and TRBJ1-1, reads DGGITQSPKYLFRKEGQNVTLSCEQNLNHDAMYWYRQDPGQGLRLIYYSQIVNDFQKGDIAEGYSVSREKKESFPLTVTSAQKNPTAFYLCASRRTSGQHPFSFSGAFFGQGTRLTVV.

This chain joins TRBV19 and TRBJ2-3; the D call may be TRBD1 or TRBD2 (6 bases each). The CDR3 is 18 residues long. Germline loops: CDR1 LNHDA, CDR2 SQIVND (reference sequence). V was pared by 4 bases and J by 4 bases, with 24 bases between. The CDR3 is CASSSRRQGQGGADTQYF. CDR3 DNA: TGTGCCAGTAGTAGTAGAAGGCAGGGGCAGGGAGGCGCAGATACGCAGTATTTT. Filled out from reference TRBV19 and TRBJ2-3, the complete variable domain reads DGGITQSPKYLFRKEGQNVTLSCEQNLNHDAMYWYRQDPGQGLRLIYYSQIVNDFQKGDIAEGYSVSREKKESFPLTVTSAQKNPTAFYLCASSSRRQGQGGADTQYFGPGTRLTVL.

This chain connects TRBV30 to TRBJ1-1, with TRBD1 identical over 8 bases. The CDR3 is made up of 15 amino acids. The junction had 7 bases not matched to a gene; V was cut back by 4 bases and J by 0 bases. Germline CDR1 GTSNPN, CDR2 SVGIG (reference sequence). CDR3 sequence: CAWMMTGDLNTEAFF. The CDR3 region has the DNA TGTGCCTGGATGATGACAGGGGATTTGAACACTGAAGCTTTCTTT.

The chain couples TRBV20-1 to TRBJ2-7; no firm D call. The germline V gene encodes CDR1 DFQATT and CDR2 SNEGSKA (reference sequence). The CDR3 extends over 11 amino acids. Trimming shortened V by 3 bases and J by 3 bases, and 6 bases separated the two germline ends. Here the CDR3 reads CSARPVYEQYF. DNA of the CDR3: TGCAGTGCTAGGCCAGTCTACGAGCAGTACTTC.

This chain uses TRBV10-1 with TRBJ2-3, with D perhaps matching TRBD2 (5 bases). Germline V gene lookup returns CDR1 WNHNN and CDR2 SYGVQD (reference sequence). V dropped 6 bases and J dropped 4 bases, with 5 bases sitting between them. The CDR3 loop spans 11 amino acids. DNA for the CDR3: TGCGCCAGCAGACTAGCAGATACGCAGTATTTT. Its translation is CASRLADTQYF.

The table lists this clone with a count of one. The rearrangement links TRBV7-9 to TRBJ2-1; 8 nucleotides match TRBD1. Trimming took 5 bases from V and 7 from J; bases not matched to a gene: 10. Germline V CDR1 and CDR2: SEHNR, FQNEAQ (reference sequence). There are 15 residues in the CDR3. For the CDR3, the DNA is TGTGCCAGCAGCAGGGGACAGGACCTACTTAATGAGCAGTTCTTC. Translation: CASSRGQDLLNEQFF.

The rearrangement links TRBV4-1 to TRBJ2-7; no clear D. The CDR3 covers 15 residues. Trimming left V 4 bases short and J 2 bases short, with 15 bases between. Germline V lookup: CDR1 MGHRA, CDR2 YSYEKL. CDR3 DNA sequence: TGCGCCAGCAGCCCCAGCAGTGCAACTGCCTACGAGCAGTACTTC. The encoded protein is CASSPSSATAYEQYF.

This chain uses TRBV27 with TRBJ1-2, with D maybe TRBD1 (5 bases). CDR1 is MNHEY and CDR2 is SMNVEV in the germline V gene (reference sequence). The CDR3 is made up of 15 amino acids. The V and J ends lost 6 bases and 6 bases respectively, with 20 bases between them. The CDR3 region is CASRGERTDINGYTF. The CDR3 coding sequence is TGTGCCAGCAGGGGGGAGCGGACCGATATCAATGGCTACACCTTC.

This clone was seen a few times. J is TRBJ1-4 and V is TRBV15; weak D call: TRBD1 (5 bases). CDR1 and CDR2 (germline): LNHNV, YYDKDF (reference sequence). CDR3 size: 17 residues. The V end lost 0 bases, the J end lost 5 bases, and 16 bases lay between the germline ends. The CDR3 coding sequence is TGTGCCACCAGCAGAGATCGGGGGAGGGCCTCAAATGAAAAACTGTTTTTT. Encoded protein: CATSRDRGRASNEKLFF. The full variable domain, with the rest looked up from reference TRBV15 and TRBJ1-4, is DAMVIQNPRYQVTQFGKPVTLSCSQTLNHNVMYWYQQKSSQAPKLLFHYYDKDFNNEADTPDNFQSRRPNTSFCFLDIRSPGLGDTAMYLCATSRDRGRASNEKLFFGSGTQLSVL.

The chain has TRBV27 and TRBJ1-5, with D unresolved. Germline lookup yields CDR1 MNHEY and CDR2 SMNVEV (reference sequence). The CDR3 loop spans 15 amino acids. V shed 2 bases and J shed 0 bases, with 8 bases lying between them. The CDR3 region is CASSLRPYSNQPQHF. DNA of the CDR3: TGTGCCAGCAGTTTAAGGCCCTATAGCAATCAGCCCCAGCATTTT.

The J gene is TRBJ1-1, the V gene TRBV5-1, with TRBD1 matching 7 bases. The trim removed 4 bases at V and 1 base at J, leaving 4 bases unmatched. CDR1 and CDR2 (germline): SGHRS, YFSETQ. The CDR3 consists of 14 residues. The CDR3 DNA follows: TGCGCCAGCAGCCCCGGGACAGAGAACACTGAAGCTTTCTTT. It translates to CASSPGTENTEAFF. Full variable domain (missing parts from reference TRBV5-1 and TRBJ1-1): KAGVTQTPRYLIKTRGQQVTLSCSPISGHRSVSWYQQTPGQGLQFLFEYFSETQRNKGNFPGRFSGRQFSNSRSEMNVSTLELGDSALYLCASSPGTENTEAFFGQGTRLTVV.

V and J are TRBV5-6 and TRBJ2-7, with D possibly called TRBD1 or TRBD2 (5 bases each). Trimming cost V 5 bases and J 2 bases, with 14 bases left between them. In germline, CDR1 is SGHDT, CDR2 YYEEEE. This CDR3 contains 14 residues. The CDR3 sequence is CASRFGTAPYEQYF. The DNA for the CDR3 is TGTGCCAGCAGATTCGGGACCGCACCCTACGAGCAGTACTTC.

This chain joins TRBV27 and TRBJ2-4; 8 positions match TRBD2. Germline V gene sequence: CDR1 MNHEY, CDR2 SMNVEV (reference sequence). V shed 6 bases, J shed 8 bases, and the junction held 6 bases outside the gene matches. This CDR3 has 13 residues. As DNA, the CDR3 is TGTGCCAGCAGAGCGGGAGATGGGGACATTCAGTACTTC. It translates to CASRAGDGDIQYF.

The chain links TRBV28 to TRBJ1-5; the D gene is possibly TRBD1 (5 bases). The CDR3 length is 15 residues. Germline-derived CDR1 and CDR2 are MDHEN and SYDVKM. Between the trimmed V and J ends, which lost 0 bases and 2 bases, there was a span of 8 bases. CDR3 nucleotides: TGTGCCAGCAGTTTATGGGGAGGGGGCAATCAGCCCCAGCATTTT. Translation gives CASSLWGGGNQPQHF.

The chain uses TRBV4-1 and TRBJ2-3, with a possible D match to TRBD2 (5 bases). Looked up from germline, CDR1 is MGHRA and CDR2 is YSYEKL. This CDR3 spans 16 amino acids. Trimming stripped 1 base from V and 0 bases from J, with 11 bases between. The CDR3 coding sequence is TGCGCCAGCAGCCAAGTCGGGGTCTTTAGCACAGATACGCAGTATTTT. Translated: CASSQVGVFSTDTQYF.

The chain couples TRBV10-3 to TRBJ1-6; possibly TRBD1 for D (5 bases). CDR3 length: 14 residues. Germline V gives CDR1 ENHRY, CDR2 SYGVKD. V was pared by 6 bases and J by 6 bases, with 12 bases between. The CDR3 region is CAIRGDPGNSPLHF. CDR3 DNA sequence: TGTGCCATCAGGGGGGACCCGGGTAATTCACCCCTCCACTTT.

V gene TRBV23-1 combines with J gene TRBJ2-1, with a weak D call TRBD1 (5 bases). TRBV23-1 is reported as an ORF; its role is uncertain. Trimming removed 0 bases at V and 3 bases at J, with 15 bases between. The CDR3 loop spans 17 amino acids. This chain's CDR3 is CASSQSVSGSLYNEQFF. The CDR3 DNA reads TGCGCCAGCAGTCAATCGGTCTCAGGGTCCCTCTACAATGAGCAGTTCTTC.

The CDR3 protein is CASSLALAGGQETQYF. In nucleotides, the CDR3 is TGCGCCAGCAGCTTGGCGCTAGCGGGGGGTCAAGAGACCCAGTACTTC. This chain uses TRBV5-1 with TRBJ2-5; 11 nucleotides agree with TRBD2. This CDR3 region has 16 residues. With 0 bases clipped from V and 2 bases from J, the junction kept 3 bases outside the gene matches. CDR1 is SGHRS, CDR2 YFSETQ, per germline.

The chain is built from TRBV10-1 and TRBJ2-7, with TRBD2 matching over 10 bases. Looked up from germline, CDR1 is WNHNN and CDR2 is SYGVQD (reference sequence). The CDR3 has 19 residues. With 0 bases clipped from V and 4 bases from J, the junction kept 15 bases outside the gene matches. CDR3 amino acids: CASSESVVAGGCFKYEQYF. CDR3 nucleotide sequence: TGCGCCAGCAGTGAGTCCGTCGTAGCGGGAGGTTGTTTTAAGTACGAGCAGTACTTC.

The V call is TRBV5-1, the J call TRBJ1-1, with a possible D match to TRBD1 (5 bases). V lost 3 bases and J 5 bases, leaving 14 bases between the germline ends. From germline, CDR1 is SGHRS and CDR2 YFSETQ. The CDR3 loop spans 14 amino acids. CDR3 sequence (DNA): TGCGCCAGCAGCTCGACCCGGGGGGGAACTGAAGCTTTCTTT. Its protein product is CASSSTRGGTEAFF.